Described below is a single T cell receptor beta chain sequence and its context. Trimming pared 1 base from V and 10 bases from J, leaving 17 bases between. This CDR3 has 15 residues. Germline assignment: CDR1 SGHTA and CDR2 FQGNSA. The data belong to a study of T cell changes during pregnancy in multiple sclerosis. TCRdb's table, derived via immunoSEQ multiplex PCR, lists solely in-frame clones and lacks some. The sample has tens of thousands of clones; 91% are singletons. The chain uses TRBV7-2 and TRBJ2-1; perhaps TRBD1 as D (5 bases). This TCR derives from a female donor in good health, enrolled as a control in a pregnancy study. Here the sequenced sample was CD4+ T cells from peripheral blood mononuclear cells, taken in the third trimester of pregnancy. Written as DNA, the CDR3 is TGTGCCAGCAGCTTAGTAGTGGGGCCGCATAACGAGCAGTTCTTC. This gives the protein CASSLVVGPHNEQFF.